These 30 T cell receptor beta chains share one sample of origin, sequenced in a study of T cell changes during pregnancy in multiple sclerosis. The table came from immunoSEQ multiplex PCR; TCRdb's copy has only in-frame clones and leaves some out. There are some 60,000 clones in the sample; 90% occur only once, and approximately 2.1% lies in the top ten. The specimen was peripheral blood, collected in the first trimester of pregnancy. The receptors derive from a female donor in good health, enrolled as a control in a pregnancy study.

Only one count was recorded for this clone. The CDR3 nucleotides read TGCGCCAGCAGCCCCGACACGACGGGCAATCAGCCCCAGCATTTT. It translates to CASSPDTTGNQPQHF. This rearrangement joins TRBV4-1 to TRBJ1-5; D gene ambiguous. Germline CDR1 and CDR2: MGHRA and YSYEKL. This CDR3 has 15 amino acids. Trimming shortened V by 4 bases and J by 2 bases, and 12 bases separated the two germline ends.

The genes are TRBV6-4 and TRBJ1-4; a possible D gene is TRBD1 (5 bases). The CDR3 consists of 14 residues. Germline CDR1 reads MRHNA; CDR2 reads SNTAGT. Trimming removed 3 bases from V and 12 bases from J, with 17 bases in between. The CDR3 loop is CASSEDTASEELFF. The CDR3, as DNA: TGTGCCAGCAGTGAGGACACGGCAAGTGAGGAACTGTTTTTT.

This CDR3 is CASSVGMTGQGTEAFF. The CDR3 coding sequence is TGTGCCAGCAGCGTAGGGATGACAGGGCAGGGCACTGAAGCTTTCTTT. The rearrangement joins TRBV9 to TRBJ1-1; 7 bases match TRBD1. This CDR3 region has 16 residues. Germline V gene sequence: CDR1 SGDLS, CDR2 YYNGEE. Unmatched junction bases numbered 9, after V lost 0 bases and J lost 4 bases.

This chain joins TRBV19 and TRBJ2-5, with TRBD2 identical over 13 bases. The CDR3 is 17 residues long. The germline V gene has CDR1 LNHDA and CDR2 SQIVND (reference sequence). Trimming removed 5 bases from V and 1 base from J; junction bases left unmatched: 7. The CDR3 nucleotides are TGTGCCAGTAGTTCCCGCGGACTAGCGGGGGCCCAAGAGACCCAGTACTTC. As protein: CASSSRGLAGAQETQYF.

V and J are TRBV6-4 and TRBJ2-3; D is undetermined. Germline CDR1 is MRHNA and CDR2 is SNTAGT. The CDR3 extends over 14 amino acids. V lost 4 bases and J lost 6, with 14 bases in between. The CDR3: CASSAGPQADTQYF. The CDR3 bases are TGTGCCAGCAGTGCGGGTCCCCAAGCGGATACGCAGTATTTT.

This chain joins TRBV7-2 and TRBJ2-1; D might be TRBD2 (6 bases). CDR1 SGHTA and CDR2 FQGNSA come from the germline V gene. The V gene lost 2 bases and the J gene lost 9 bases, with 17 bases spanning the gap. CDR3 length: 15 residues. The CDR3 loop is CASSLLNGGLSEQFF. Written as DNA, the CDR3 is TGTGCCAGCAGCTTATTGAATGGGGGGTTAAGTGAGCAGTTCTTC.

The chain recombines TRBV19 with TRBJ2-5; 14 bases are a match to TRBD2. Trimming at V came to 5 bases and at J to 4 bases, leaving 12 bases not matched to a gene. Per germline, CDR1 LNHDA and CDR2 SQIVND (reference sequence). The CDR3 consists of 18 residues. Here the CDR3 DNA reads TGTGCCAGTAGTGGGGGACTAGCGGGAGTCGGGCCAGGAGAGACCCAGTACTTC. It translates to CASSGGLAGVGPGETQYF.

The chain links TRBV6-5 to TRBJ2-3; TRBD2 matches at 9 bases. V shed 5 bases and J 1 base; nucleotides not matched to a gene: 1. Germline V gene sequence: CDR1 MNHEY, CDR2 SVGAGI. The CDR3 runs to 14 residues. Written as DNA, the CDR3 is TGTGCCAGCAGTCGACTAGCGGGCACAGATACGCAGTATTTT. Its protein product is CASSRLAGTDTQYF.

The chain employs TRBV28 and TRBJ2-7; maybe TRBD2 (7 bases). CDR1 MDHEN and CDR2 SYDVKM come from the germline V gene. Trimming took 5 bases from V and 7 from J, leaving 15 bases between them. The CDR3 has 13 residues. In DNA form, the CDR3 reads TGTGCCAGCAGTGGTGGGGGGGCTGAGGAGCAGTACTTC. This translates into CASSGGGAEEQYF.

CDR3 in amino acids: CASSFGGLTEAFF. Here the CDR3 DNA reads TGTGCCAGCAGTTTTGGGGGACTCACTGAAGCTTTCTTT. The J gene is TRBJ1-1, the V gene TRBV28, with D maybe TRBD1 (5 bases). This CDR3 has 13 residues. Germline loops: CDR1 MDHEN, CDR2 SYDVKM. V dropped 3 bases and J dropped 4 bases, with 9 bases sitting between them. Full variable domain (rest looked up from reference TRBV28 and TRBJ1-1): DVKVTQSSRYLVKRTGEKVFLECVQDMDHENMFWYRQDPGLGLRLIYFSYDVKMKEKGDIPEGYSVSREKKERFSLILESASTNQTSMYLCASSFGGLTEAFFGQGTRLTVV.

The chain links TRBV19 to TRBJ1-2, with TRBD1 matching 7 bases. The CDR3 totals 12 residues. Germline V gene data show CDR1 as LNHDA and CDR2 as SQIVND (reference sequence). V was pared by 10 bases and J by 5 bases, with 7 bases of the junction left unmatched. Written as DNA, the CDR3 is TGTGCCACCCGACAGGGACAGTATGGCTACACCTTC. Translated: CATRQGQYGYTF.

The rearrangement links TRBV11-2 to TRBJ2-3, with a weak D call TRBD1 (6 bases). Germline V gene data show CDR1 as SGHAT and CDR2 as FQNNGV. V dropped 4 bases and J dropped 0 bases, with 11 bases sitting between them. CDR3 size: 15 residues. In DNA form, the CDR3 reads TGTGCCAGCAGCTGGACAGCATCTAGCACAGATACGCAGTATTTT. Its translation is CASSWTASSTDTQYF.

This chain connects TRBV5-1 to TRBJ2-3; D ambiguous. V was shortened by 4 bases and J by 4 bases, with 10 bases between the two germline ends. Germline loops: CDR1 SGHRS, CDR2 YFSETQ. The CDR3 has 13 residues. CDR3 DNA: TGCGCCAGCAGCACGGCAGACTCAGATACGCAGTATTTT. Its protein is CASSTADSDTQYF.

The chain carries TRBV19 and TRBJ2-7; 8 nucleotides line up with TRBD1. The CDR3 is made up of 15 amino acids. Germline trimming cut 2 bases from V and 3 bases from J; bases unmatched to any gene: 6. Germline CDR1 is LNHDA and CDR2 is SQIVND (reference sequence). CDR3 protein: CASSITGGFLYEQYF. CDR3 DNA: TGTGCCAGTAGTATAACAGGGGGGTTCCTCTACGAGCAGTACTTC.

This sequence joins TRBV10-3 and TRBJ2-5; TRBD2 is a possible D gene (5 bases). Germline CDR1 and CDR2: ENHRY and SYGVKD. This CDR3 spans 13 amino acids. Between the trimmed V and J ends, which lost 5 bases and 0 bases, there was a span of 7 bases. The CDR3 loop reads CAISLADQETQYF. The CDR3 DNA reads TGTGCCATCAGTCTAGCAGACCAAGAGACCCAGTACTTC.

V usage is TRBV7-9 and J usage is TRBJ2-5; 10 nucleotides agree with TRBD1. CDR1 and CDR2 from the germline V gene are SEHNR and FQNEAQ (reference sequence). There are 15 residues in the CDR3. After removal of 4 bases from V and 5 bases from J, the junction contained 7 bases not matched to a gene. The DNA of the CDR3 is TGTGCCAGCAGCTGGGGGACAGGGGTATTGGAGACCCAGTACTTC. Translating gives CASSWGTGVLETQYF.

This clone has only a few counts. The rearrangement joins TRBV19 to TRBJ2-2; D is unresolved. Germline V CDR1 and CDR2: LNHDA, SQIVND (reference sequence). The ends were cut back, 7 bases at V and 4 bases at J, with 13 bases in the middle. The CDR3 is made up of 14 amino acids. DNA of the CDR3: TGTGCCAGTACTTATTCTATCGTCACCGGGGAGCTGTTTTTT. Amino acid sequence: CASTYSIVTGELFF.

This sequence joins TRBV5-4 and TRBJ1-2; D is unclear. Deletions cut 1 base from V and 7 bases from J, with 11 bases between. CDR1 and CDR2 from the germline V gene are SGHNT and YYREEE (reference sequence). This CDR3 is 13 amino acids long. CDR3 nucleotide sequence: TGTGCCAGCAGCTTGACTGCGGGTCGTGGCTACACCTTC. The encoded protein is CASSLTAGRGYTF.

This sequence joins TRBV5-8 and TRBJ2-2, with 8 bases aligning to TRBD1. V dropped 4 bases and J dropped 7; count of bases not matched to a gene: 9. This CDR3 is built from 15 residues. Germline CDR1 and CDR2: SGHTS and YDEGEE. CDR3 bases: TGTGCCAGCAGCAAGGGACAGGCCTCGCACGGGGAGCTGTTTTTT. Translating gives CASSKGQASHGELFF. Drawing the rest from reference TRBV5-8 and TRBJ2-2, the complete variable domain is EAGVTQSPTHLIKTRGQQATLRCSPISGHTSVYWYQQALGLGLQFLLWYDEGEERNRGNFPPRFSGRQFPNYSSELNVNALELEDSALYLCASSKGQASHGELFFGEGSRLTVL.

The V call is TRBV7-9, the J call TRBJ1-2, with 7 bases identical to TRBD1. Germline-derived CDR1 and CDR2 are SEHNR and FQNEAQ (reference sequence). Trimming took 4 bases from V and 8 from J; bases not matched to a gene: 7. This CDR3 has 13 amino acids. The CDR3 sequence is CASSSRQGDGYTF. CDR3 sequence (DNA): TGTGCCAGCAGCTCCCGACAGGGCGACGGCTACACCTTC.

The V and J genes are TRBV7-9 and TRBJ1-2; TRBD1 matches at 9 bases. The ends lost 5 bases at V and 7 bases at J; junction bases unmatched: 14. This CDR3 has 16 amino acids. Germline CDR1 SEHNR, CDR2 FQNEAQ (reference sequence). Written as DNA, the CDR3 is TGTGCCAGCAGCCTGGGACAGGGCATTGGGGGTCCTGGCTACACCTTC. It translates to CASSLGQGIGGPGYTF.

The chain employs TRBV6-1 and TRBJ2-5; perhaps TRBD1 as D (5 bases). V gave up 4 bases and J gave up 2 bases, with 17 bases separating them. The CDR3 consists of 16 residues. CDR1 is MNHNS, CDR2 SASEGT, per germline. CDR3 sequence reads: CASSALTAVRQETQYF. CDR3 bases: TGTGCCAGCAGTGCCCTGACAGCTGTAAGACAAGAGACCCAGTACTTC.

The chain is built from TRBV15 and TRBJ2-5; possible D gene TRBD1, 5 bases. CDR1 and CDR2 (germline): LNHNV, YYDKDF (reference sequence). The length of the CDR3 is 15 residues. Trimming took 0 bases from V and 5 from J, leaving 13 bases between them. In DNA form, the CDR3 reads TGTGCCACCAGCAGAGATCGGACACTCAGGGAGACCCAGTACTTC. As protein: CATSRDRTLRETQYF.

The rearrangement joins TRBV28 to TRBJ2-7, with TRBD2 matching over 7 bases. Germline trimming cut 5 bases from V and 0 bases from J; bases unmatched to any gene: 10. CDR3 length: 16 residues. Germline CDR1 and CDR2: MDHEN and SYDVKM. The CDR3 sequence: CASSQRSGIISYEQYF. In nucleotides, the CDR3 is TGTGCCAGCAGTCAGAGGAGCGGGATTATCTCCTACGAGCAGTACTTC. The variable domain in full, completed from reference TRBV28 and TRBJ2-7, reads DVKVTQSSRYLVKRTGEKVFLECVQDMDHENMFWYRQDPGLGLRLIYFSYDVKMKEKGDIPEGYSVSREKKERFSLILESASTNQTSMYLCASSQRSGIISYEQYFGPGTRLTVT.

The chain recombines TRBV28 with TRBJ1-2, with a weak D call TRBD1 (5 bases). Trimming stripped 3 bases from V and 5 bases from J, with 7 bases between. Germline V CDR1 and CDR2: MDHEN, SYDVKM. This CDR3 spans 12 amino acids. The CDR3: CASSFGGYGYTF. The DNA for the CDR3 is TGTGCCAGCAGTTTCGGGGGGTATGGCTACACCTTC.

CDR3 amino acids: CASSSDRAEQYF. The CDR3 DNA is TGCGCCAGCAGCTCCGACAGGGCCGAGCAGTACTTC. V and J are TRBV5-1 and TRBJ2-7; 7 bases are a match to TRBD1. The germline CDR1 and CDR2 sequences are SGHRS and YFSETQ. J gave up 6 bases and V 3 bases, and 3 bases lay outside the gene matches. The CDR3 is 12 amino acids.

CDR3 protein: CAISEISGGTDTQYF. CDR3 DNA: TGTGCCATCAGTGAGATTAGCGGGGGAACAGATACGCAGTATTTT. The chain has TRBV10-3 and TRBJ2-3; 9 nucleotides line up with TRBD2. Trimming cost V 2 bases and J 3 bases; bases outside gene matches: 3. Germline CDR1 ENHRY, CDR2 SYGVKD. This CDR3 is built from 15 residues.

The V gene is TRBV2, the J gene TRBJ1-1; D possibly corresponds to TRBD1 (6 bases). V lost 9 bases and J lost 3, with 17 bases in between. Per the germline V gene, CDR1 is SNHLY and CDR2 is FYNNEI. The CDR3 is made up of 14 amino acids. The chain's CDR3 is CARREAGAHTEAFF. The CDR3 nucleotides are TGTGCCAGGCGGGAGGCGGGGGCTCACACTGAAGCTTTCTTT.

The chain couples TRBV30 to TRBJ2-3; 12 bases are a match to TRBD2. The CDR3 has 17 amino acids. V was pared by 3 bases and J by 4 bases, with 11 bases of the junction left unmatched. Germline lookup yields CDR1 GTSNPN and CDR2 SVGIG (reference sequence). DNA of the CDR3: TGTGCCTGGAGCGAAGGACTAGCGGGGTTAGTTCCAGATACGCAGTATTTT. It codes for CAWSEGLAGLVPDTQYF.

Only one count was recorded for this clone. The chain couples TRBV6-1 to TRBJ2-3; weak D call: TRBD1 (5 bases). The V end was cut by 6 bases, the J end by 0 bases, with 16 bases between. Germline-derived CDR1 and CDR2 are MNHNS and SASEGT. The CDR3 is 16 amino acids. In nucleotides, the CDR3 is TGTGCCAGCAGAGAACTCGGACAACATAGCACAGATACGCAGTATTTT. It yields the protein CASRELGQHSTDTQYF.